Sequencing of this T cell receptor beta chain was carried out in a study of cytomegalovirus exposure and HLA in healthy donors. Each donor was healthy, and each was a bone marrow donor. The CDR3 totals 16 residues. Trimming removed 3 bases at V and 6 bases at J, with 21 bases between. Per the germline V gene, CDR1 is SGHRS and CDR2 is YFSETQ. As concerns this clone: Antigen specificity is unknown.

Findings and caveats of the study: Excluded: some indistinguishable V segments such as TRBV6-2 and TRBV6-3. Reportedly, fewer N-insertions than the approximately 610-donor mean appeared in an Asian-associated ancestry cluster in a later analysis.

It was with 60 Vbeta and 13 Jbeta primers that the PCR ran. The protocol was immunoSEQ multiplex PCR, while the TCRdb copy is restricted to in-frame clones and leaves out a portion. This sample contains around 42,000 clones. The chain is built from TRBV5-1 and TRBJ1-2, with D possibly being TRBD1 (6 bases). Sample: PBMCs. This clonotype originated in a man aged 25 to 40 in good health and CMV-seronegative. The DNA for the CDR3 is TGCGCCAGCAGCTCCGACTCCTGGACAGTGGGTCATGGCTACACCTTC. Translated: CASSSDSWTVGHGYTF. The full variable domain, in which reference TRBV5-1 and TRBJ1-2 provide the parts outside the CDR3, is KAGVTQTPRYLIKTRGQQVTLSCSPISGHRSVSWYQQTPGQGLQFLFEYFSETQRNKGNFPGRFSGRQFSNSRSEMNVSTLELGDSALYLCASSSDSWTVGHGYTFGSGTRLTVV.